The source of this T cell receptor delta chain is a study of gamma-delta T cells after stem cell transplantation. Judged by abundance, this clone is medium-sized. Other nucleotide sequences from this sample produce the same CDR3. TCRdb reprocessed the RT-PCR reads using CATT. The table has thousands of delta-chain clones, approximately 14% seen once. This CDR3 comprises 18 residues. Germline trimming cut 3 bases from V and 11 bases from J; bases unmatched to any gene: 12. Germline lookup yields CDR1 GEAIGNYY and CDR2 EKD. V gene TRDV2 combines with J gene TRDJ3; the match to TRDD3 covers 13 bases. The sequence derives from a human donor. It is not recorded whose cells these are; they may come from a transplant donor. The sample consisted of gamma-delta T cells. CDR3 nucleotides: TGTGCCTGTGACGCTCTACTGGGGGATACGCGAATAGCCCGACAGATGTTTTTC. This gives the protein CACDALLGDTRIARQMFF.